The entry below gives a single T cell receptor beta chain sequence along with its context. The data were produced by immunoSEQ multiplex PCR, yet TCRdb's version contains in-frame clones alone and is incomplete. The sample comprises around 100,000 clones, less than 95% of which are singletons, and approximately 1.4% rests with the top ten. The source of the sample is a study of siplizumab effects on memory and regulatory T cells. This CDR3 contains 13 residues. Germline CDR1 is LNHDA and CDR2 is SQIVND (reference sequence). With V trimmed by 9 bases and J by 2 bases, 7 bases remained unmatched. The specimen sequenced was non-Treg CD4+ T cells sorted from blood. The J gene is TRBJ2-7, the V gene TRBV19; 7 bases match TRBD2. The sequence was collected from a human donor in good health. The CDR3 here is CASGGTVAYEQYF. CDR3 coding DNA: TGTGCCAGCGGGGGGACGGTTGCCTACGAGCAGTACTTC.